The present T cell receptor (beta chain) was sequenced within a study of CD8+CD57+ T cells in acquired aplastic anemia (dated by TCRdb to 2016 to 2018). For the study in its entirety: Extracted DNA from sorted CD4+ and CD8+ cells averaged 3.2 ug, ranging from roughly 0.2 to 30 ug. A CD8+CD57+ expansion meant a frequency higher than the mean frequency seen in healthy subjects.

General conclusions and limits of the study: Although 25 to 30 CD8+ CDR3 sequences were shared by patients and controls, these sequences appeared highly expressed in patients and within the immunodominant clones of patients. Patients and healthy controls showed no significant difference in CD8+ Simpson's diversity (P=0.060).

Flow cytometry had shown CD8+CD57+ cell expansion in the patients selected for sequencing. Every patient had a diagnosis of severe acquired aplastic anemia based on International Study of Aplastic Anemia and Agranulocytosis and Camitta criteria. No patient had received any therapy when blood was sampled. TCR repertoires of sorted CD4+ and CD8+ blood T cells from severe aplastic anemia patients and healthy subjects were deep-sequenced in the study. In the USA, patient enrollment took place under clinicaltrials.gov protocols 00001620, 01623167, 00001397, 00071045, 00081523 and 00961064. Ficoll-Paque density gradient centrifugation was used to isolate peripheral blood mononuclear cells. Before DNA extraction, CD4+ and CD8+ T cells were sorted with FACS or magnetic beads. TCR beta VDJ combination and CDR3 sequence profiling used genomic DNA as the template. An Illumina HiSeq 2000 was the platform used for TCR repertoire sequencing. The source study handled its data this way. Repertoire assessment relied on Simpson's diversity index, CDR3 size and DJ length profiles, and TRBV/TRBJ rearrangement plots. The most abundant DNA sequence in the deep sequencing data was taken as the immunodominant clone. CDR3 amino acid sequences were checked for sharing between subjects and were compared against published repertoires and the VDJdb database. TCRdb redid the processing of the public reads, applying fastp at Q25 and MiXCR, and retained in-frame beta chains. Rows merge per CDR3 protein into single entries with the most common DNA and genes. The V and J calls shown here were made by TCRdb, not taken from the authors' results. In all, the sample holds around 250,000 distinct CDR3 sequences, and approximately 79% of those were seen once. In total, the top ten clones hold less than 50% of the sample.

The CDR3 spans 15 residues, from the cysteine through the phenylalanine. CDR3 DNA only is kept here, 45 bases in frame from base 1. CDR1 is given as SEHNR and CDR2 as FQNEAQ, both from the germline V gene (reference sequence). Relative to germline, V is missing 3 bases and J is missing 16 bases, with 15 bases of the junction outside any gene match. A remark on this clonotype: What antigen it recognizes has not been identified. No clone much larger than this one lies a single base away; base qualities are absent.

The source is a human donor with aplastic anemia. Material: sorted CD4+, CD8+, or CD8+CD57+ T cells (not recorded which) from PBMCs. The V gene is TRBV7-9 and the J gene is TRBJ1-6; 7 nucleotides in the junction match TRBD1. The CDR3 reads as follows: CASSFGREGTALLHF. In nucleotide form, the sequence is TGTGCCAGCAGCTTTGGTCGGGAAGGGACAGCCCTTCTCCACTTT.